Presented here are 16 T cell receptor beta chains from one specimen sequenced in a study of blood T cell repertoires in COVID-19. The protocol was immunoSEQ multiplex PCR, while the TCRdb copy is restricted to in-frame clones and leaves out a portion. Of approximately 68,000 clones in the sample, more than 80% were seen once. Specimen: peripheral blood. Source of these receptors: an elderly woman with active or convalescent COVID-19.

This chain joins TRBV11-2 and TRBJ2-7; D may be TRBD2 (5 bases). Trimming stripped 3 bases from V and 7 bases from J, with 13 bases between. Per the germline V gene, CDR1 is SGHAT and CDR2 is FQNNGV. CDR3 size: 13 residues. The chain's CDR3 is CASSFRWRKEQYF. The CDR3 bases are TGTGCCAGCAGCTTTCGGTGGAGGAAAGAGCAGTACTTC.

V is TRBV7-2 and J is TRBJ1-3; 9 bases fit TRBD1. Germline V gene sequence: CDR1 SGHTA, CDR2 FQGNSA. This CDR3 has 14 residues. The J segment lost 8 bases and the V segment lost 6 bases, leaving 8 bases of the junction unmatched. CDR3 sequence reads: CASSTTGGGHTIYF. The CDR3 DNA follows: TGTGCCAGCAGTACTACAGGGGGCGGTCACACCATATATTTT.

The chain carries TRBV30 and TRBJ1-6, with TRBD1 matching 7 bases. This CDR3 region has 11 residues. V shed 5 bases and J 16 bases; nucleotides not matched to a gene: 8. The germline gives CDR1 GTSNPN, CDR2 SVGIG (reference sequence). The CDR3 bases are TGTGCCTGGGATCACGGGACAGCTCTCCACTTT. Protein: CAWDHGTALHF. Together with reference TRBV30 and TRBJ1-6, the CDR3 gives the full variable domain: SQTIHQWPATLVQPVGSPLSLECTVEGTSNPNLYWYRQAAGRGLQLLFYSVGIGQISSEVPQNLSASRPQDRQFILSSKKLLLSDSGFYLCAWDHGTALHFGNGTRLTVT.

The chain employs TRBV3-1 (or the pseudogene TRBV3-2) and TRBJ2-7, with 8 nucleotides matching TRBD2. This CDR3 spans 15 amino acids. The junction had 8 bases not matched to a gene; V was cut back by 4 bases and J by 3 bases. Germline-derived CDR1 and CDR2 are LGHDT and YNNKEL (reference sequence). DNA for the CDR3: TGTGCCAGCAGCCTAGCCCGGGGGGGAAGCTACGAGCAGTACTTC. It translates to CASSLARGGSYEQYF.

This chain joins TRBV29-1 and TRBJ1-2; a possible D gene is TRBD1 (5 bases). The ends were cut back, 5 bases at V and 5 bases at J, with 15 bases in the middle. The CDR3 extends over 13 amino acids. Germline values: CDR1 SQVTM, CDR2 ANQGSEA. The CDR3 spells CSVQTASGYGYTF. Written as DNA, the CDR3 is TGCAGCGTTCAGACAGCCTCTGGGTATGGCTACACCTTC. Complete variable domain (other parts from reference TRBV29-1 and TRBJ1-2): SAVISQKPSRDICQRGTSLTIQCQVDSQVTMMFWYRQQPGQSLTLIATANQGSEATYESGFVIDKFPISRPNLTFSTLTVSNMSPEDSSIYLCSVQTASGYGYTFGSGTRLTVV.

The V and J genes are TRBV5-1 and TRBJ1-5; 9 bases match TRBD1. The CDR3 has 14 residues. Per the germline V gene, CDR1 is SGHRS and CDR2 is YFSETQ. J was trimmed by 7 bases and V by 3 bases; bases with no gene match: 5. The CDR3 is CASSSTGGDQPQHF. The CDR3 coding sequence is TGCGCCAGCAGCTCAACAGGGGGCGACCAGCCCCAGCATTTT.

The CDR3: CAWESRQGYTF. The DNA for the CDR3 is TGTGCCTGGGAGTCCCGCCAGGGCTACACCTTC. The chain couples TRBV30 to TRBJ1-2; the D is unclear. V was shortened by 5 bases and J by 8 bases, with 12 bases between the two germline ends. CDR1 and CDR2 from the germline V gene are GTSNPN and SVGIG (reference sequence). The CDR3 loop spans 11 amino acids.

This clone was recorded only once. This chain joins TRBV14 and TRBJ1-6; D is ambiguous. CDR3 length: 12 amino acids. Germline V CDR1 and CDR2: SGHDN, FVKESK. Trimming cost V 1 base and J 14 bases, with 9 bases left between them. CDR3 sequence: CASSQGRGSLHF. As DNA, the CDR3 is TGTGCCAGCAGCCAAGGGAGAGGCTCCCTCCACTTT.

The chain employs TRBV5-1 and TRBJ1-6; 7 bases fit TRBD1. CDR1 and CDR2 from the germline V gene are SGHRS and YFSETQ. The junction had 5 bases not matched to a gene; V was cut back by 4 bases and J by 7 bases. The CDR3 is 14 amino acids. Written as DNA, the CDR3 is TGCGCCAGCAGCACGGGACAGCCCAATTCACCCCTCCACTTT. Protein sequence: CASSTGQPNSPLHF.

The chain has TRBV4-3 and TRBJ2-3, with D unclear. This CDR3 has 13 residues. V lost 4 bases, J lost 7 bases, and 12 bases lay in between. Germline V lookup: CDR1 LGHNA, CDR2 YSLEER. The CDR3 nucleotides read TGCGCCAGCAGCCGAACCGATAGCTATACGCAGTATTTT. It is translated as CASSRTDSYTQYF.

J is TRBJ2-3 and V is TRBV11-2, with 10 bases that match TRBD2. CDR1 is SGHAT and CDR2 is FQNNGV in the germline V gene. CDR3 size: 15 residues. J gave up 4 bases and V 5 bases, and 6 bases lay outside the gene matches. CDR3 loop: CASSQAGTSADTQYF. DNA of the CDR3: TGTGCCAGCAGCCAAGCCGGGACTAGCGCAGATACGCAGTATTTT.

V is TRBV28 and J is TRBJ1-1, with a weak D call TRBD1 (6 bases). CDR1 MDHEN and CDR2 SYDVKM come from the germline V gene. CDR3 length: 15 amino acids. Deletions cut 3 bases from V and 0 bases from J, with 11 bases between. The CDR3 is CASSFRGYLNTEAFF. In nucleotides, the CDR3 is TGTGCCAGCAGTTTCAGGGGCTATTTGAACACTGAAGCTTTCTTT. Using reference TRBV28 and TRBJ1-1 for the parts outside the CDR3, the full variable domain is DVKVTQSSRYLVKRTGEKVFLECVQDMDHENMFWYRQDPGLGLRLIYFSYDVKMKEKGDIPEGYSVSREKKERFSLILESASTNQTSMYLCASSFRGYLNTEAFFGQGTRLTVV.

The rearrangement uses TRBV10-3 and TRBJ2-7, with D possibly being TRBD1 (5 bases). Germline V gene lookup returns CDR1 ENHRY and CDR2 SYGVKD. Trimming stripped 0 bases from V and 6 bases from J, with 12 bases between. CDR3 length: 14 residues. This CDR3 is CAISESGRASEQYF. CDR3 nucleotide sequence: TGTGCCATCAGTGAGTCGGGCAGGGCGTCCGAGCAGTACTTC.

For the CDR3, the DNA is TGCGCCAGCAGCTTGGCCGTGGGGGACAGGGGCCGAGGTGGGAACAATGAGCAGTTCTTC. Its translation is CASSLAVGDRGRGGNNEQFF. V gene TRBV5-1 combines with J gene TRBJ2-1; 10 nucleotides align to TRBD1. The germline gives CDR1 SGHRS, CDR2 YFSETQ. Trimming removed 0 bases from V and 5 bases from J; junction bases left unmatched: 17. The CDR3 is 20 amino acids.

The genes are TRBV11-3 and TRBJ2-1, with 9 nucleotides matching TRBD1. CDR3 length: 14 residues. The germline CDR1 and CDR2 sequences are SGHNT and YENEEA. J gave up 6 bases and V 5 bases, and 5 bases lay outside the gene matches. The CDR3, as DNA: TGTGCCAGCAGCCCGTCGACAGGGGGCAATGAGCAGTTCTTC. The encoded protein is CASSPSTGGNEQFF. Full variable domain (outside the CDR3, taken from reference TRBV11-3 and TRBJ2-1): EAGVVQSPRYKIIEKKQPVAFWCNPISGHNTLYWYLQNLGQGPELLIRYENEEAVDDSQLPKDRFSAERLKGVDSTLKIQPAELGDSAVYLCASSPSTGGNEQFFGPGTRLTVL.

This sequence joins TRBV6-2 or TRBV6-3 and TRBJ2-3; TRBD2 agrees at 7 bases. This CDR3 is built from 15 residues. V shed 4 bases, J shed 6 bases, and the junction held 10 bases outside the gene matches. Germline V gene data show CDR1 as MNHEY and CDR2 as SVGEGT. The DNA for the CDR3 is TGTGCCAGCAGTTCCGAGCGGGGTGATCCGGATACGCAGTATTTT. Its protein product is CASSSERGDPDTQYF.